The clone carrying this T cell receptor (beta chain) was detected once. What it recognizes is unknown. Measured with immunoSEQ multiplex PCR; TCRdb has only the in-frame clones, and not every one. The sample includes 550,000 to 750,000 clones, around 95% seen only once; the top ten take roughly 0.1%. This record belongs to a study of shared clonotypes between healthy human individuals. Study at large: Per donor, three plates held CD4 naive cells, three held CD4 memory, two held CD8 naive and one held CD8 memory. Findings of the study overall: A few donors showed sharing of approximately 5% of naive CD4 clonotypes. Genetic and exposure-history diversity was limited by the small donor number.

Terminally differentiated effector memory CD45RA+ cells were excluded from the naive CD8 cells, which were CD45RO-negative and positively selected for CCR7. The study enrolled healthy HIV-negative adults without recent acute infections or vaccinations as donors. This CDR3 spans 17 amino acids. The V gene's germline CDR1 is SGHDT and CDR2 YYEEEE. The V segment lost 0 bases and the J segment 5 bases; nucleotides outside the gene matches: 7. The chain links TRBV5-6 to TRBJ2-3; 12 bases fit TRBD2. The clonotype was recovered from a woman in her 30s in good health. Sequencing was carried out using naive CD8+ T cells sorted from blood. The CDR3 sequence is CASSLGASGRAVDTQYF. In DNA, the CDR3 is TGTGCCAGCAGCTTGGGGGCTAGCGGGAGGGCCGTAGATACGCAGTATTTT.